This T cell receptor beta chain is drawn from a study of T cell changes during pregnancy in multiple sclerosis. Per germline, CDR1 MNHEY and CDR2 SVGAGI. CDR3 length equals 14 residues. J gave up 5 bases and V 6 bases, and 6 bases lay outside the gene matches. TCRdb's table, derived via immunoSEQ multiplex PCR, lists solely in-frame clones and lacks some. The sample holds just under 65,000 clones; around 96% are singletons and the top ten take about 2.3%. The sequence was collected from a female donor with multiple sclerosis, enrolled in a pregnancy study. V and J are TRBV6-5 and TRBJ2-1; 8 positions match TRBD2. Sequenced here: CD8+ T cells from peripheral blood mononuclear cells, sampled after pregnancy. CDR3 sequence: CASSPISGNNEQFF. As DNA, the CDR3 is TGTGCCAGCAGCCCCATTAGCGGGAACAATGAGCAGTTCTTC.